These 9 T cell receptor beta chains originate from one sample sequenced in a study of PD-1 blockade in classical Hodgkin lymphoma. Produced via immunoSEQ multiplex PCR; TCRdb's table is partial and in-frame only. The sample consists of 25,000 to 35,000 clones, 94% of them appearing once. Described time point: newly diagnosed, previously untreated cHL patient sample. Source material: peripheral blood mononuclear cells (PBMCs). The receptors originated from a human donor with classical Hodgkin lymphoma.

The chain links TRBV5-4 to TRBJ1-2; D possibly corresponds to TRBD1 (5 bases). The V end lost 1 base, the J end lost 4 bases, and 17 bases lay between the germline ends. The germline gives CDR1 SGHNT, CDR2 YYREEE (reference sequence). The CDR3 runs 16 residues. The CDR3: CASSLSRAQGSYGYTF. CDR3 DNA: TGTGCCAGCAGCTTGTCGCGGGCGCAGGGTTCCTATGGCTACACCTTC.

The rearrangement links TRBV6-5 to TRBJ2-2; weak D call: TRBD1 (5 bases). CDR3 size: 14 residues. The germline CDR1 and CDR2 sequences are MNHEY and SVGAGI. V was clipped by 0 bases and J by 7 bases, with 9 bases between them. CDR3 region: CASSYSDILGELFF. The CDR3 DNA is TGTGCCAGCAGTTACTCGGACATTCTCGGGGAGCTGTTTTTT.

This clone has just one count. The CDR3 coding sequence is TGCGCCAGCAGCTTGTATGGACTCCTGAACACCGGGGAGCTGTTTTTT. It is translated as CASSLYGLLNTGELFF. V and J are TRBV5-1 and TRBJ2-2; the D gene is possibly TRBD2 (5 bases). The CDR3 spans 16 residues. Trimming left V 1 base short and J 1 base short, with 11 bases between. CDR1 and CDR2 (germline): SGHRS, YFSETQ.

The rearrangement links TRBV6-8 to TRBJ2-1; TRBD1 matches 8 bases. Germline CDR1 MNHGY, CDR2 SAAAGT. This CDR3 spans 18 amino acids. V trimming: 2 bases; J trimming: 0 bases; junction bases outside the gene matches: 9. The CDR3 nucleotides are TGTGCCAGCAGTTACCGAGCTTGGACAGGGAGCTCCTACAATGAGCAGTTCTTC. Protein: CASSYRAWTGSSYNEQFF.

The chain combines TRBV5-1 with TRBJ2-5; 14 nucleotides agree with TRBD2. With V trimmed by 3 bases and J by 4 bases, 11 bases remained unmatched. Germline V gene data show CDR1 as SGHRS and CDR2 as YFSETQ. The CDR3 loop spans 18 amino acids. The CDR3, as DNA: TGCGCCAGCAGCTGGACGGGACTAGCGGGAGTGAGTGGAGAGACCCAGTACTTC. It specifies CASSWTGLAGVSGETQYF. The whole variable domain, remainder taken from reference TRBV5-1 and TRBJ2-5, is KAGVTQTPRYLIKTRGQQVTLSCSPISGHRSVSWYQQTPGQGLQFLFEYFSETQRNKGNFPGRFSGRQFSNSRSEMNVSTLELGDSALYLCASSWTGLAGVSGETQYFGPGTRLLVL.

This clone was seen only a few times. V usage is TRBV27 and J usage is TRBJ2-7, with 8 positions matching TRBD2. V lost 2 bases, J lost 2 bases, and 8 bases stayed unmatched. Germline lookup yields CDR1 MNHEY and CDR2 SMNVEV (reference sequence). The CDR3 spans 16 residues. The CDR3 spells CASSLRAASGPYEQYF. The CDR3 nucleotides are TGTGCCAGCAGTTTAAGGGCCGCTAGCGGGCCCTACGAGCAGTACTTC.

CDR3 in amino acids: CASSPRTGGYTF. As DNA, the CDR3 is TGTGCCAGCAGTCCAAGGACGGGTGGCTACACCTTC. The chain is built from TRBV6-5 and TRBJ1-2, with D unclear. This CDR3 region has 12 residues. Trimming pared 5 bases from V and 7 bases from J, leaving 11 bases between. Looked up from germline, CDR1 is MNHEY and CDR2 is SVGAGI.

The rearrangement joins TRBV28 to TRBJ2-3; D ambiguous. The V gene's germline CDR1 is MDHEN and CDR2 SYDVKM. V lost 4 bases, J lost 1 base, and 15 bases lay in between. The CDR3 has 16 residues. CDR3 region: CASSSMPWRCTDTQYF. For the CDR3, the DNA is TGTGCCAGCAGTTCCATGCCTTGGAGATGCACAGATACGCAGTATTTT.

The CDR3: CASTRWADEKLFF. CDR3 in DNA: TGTGCCAGCACTCGGTGGGCCGATGAAAAACTGTTTTTT. The chain couples TRBV9 to TRBJ1-4, with D uncertain. Deletions cut 6 bases from V and 6 bases from J, with 12 bases between. CDR3 length: 13 residues. Germline CDR1 reads SGDLS; CDR2 reads YYNGEE.